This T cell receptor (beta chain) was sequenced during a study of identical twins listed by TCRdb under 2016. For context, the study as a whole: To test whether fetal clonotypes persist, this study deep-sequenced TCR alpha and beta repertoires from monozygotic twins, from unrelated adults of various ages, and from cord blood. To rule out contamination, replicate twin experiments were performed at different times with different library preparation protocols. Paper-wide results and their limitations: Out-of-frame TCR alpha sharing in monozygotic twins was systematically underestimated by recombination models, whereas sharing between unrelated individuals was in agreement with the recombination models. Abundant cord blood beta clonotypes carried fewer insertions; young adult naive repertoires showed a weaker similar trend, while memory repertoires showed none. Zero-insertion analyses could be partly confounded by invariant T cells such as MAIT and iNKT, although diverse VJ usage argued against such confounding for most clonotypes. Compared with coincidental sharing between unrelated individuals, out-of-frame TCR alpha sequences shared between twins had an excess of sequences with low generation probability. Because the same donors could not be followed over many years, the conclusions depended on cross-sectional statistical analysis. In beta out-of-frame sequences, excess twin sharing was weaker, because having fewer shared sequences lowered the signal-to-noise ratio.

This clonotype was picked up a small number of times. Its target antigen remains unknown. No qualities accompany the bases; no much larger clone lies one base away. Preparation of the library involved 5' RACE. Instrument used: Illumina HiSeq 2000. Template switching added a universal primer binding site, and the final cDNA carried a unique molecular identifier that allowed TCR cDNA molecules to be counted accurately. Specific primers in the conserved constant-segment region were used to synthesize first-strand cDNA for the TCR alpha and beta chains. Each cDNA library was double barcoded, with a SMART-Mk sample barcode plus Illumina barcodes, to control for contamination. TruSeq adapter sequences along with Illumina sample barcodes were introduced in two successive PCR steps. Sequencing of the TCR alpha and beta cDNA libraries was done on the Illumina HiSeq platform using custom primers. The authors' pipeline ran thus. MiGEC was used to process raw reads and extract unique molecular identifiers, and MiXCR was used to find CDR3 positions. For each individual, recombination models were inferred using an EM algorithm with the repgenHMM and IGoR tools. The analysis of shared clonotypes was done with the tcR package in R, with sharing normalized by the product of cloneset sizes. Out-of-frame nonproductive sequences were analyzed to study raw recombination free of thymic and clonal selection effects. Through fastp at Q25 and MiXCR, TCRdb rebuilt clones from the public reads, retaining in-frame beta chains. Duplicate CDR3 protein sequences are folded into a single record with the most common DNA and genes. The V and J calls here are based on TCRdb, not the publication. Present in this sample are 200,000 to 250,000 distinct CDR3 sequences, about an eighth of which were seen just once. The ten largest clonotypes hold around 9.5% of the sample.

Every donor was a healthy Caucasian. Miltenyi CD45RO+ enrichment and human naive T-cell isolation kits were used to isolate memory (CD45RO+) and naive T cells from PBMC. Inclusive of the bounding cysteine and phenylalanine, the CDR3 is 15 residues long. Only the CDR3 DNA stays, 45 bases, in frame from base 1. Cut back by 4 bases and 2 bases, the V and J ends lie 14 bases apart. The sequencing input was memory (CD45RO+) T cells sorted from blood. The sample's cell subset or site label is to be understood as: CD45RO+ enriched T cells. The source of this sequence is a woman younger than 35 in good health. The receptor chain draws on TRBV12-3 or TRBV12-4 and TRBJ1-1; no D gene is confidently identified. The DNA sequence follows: TGTGCCAGCAGTTACCCCCAGGTGGGTAACACTGAAGCTTTCTTT. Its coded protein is CASSYPQVGNTEAFF.